This TCR beta chain was sequenced during a study of vaccination effects on CD4 cells after COVID-19 (dated 2022 in TCRdb). Context from the whole study: In the ViraFEST assay, PBMC were stimulated with viral peptide pools, and TCR sequencing was then used to find antigen-specific CD4+ T cell clonotypes based on their expansion. Post-vaccine samples across the study were collected a median of 72 days after the second dose, with a range of 14 to 241. Approximately 2 million PBMC per well were cultured with approximately 10 ug/ml peptides in IMDM containing approximately 4.7% human AB serum, about 9 IU/ml IL-2 and gentamicin. SARS-CoV-2 spike-specific CD4+ TCR repertoires were compared before and after mRNA vaccination in COVID-19 convalescent patients and in infection-naive vaccine recipients. Altogether, around eleven COVID-19 convalescent patients and several SARS-CoV-2-naive healthy vaccine recipients made up the full study. Cultures from other donors in the study were sequenced using the Oncomine TCR Beta short-read assay on an Illumina iSeq 100.

After about 9 days of culture, CD4+ T cells were isolated with the EasySep CD4+ T cell isolation kit. Each participant received two doses of an mRNA SARS-CoV-2 vaccine, either BNT162b2 or mRNA-1273. None of the healthy vaccine recipients had a prior SARS-CoV-2 infection, which was confirmed by nucleocapsid antibody tests that came back negative both before and after vaccination. On days 3 and 7, half of the culture medium was replaced with fresh IL-2-containing medium. Each peptide stimulation condition was cultured in triplicate wells unless otherwise noted. PBMC were separated from whole blood using Ficoll-Paque Plus gradient centrifugation and were then either cryopreserved at -140C or used fresh. Genomic DNA was extracted from cultured CD4+ T cells with the QIAamp micro DNA kit. The library was generated by the immunoSEQ multiplex PCR assay. DNA from the CD4+ T cells that had been cultured and isolated underwent TCR beta CDR3 sequencing. Concerning the study's data processing: Non-productive TCR sequences were removed, reads were trimmed to the CDR3 region, and CDR3s of at least 7 amino acids were retained. The MANAFEST web app was used to pick out antigen-specific clonotypes by comparing their expansion in peptide wells with that in reference cultures. To be called positive, a clone needed expansion at FDR<0.05 compared with the reference and with all other wells, an odds ratio greater than 5, and a frequency greater than 0.1% in two replicate wells. A clonotype was defined as cross-reactive if the clonotype was significantly expanded both in SARS-CoV-2 spike wells and in at least one common cold coronavirus spike condition. Using the stringdist R package, CDR3 similarity was measured by Levenshtein distance, and unrooted trees were constructed with ape in R 3.6.1. In TCRdb, the immuneACCESS table is reduced to in-frame sequences with V and J assigned. These tables do not hold every clone; where another copy was compared, an unresolved V gene accounts for under half, and the others remain unexplained. V, J and clone size derive from that table, while D and trimming were established from the DNA sequence. Counted in this sample were 65,000 to 90,000 clones; roughly four fifths of them appeared once. About 2.3% of the sample is taken by the ten largest.

The germline ends are 11 bases apart after V is trimmed by 2 bases and J by 0 bases. Measured from the cysteine to the phenylalanine, the CDR3 is 16 residues long. The sequence is cut down to CDR3 DNA, 48 bases in frame from base 1. CDR1 and CDR2 are read off the germline V gene (reference sequence) as MNHNY and SVGAGI. Overall study outcomes, separate from this receptor: The study was limited by a small number of convalescent patients and lacked early post-infection timepoints. At late post-vaccination timepoints, both infection-induced and vaccine-induced clones showed marked clonal contraction, consistent with waning T cell responses. Among healthy vaccine recipients, nearly all vaccine-induced clones were SARS-CoV-2 mono-reactive, and only 1 of 255 was cross-reactive with common cold coronaviruses.

As regards this clone: The antigen it binds to is not known. No much larger clone exists at a distance of one base, and base qualities are not known.

Here the chain combines TRBV6-6 and TRBJ1-5; the D region possibly corresponds to TRBD1 (5 bases align). This clonotype was obtained from a human donor who received a COVID-19 vaccine. This sample comprised CD4+ T cells from PBMCs cultured without peptide, obtained after COVID-19 vaccination. CDR3 reads: CASSYNGGYSNQPQHF. The sequence in DNA is TGTGCCAGCAGTTACAACGGGGGGTATAGCAATCAGCCCCAGCATTTT.